This T cell receptor beta chain was sequenced during a study of blood T cell repertoires in COVID-19. This CDR3 contains 15 residues. Germline CDR1 and CDR2: SNHLY and FYNNEI. J was trimmed by 4 bases and V by 7 bases; bases with no gene match: 10. Grouping used clinical history reported by participants in a survey and questionnaire. TCRdb's copy holds only in-frame clones and misses some; the assay was immunoSEQ multiplex PCR. The sample holds around 260,000 clones, roughly 90% seen once. This TCR came from a woman aged 30 to 39 who had recovered from COVID-19. This chain joins TRBV2 and TRBJ1-5, with 7 positions matching TRBD1. The sample taken for sequencing was PBMCs or T cells enriched from blood (not recorded which). The CDR3 region is CASTSEGQRNQPQHF. In nucleotides, the CDR3 is TGTGCCAGCACCAGCGAGGGACAGAGAAATCAGCCCCAGCATTTT.